This T cell receptor (beta chain) was recovered during a study of T cell changes during pregnancy in multiple sclerosis. TCRdb's copy holds only in-frame clones and misses some; the assay was immunoSEQ multiplex PCR. Of fewer than 40,000 clones detected, roughly 93% appear once; the ten largest clones hold 0.35%. This CDR3 is 16 amino acids long. V lost 5 bases and J lost 4; bases outside the gene matches: 10. CDR1 SGHAT and CDR2 FQNNGV come from the germline V gene. This rearrangement joins TRBV11-2 to TRBJ2-5, with 10 bases fitting TRBD2. This TCR was sampled from a female donor with multiple sclerosis, enrolled in a pregnancy study. Material: CD4+ T cells from peripheral blood mononuclear cells, obtained after pregnancy. The CDR3 region has the DNA TGTGCCAGCAGCCCCCGGAGGACTAGCGGTACAGAGACCCAGTACTTC. It translates to CASSPRRTSGTETQYF.